This T cell receptor beta chain was sequenced during a study of long-term antiretroviral therapy in people with HIV. Study-level findings and limits: Regardless of time point, clones expanded before ART dominated the repertoire.

Concerning this clone: The antigen is not known.

J gave up 6 bases and V 9 bases, and 13 bases lay outside the gene matches. Germline loops: CDR1 MNHNS, CDR2 SASEGT. This CDR3 has 15 residues. Sequencing relied on immunoSEQ assay v3.0, run at survey level. The method was immunoSEQ multiplex PCR; TCRdb's version includes in-frame clones alone and lacks a portion of them. The table has tens of thousands of clones, roughly 96% seen once; the top ten hold 2.7%. Here the sequenced sample was unsorted PBMCs, taken 3.7 years after starting antiretroviral therapy. The V gene is TRBV6-1, the J gene TRBJ1-5; 8 bases match TRBD1. The sequence derives from a woman in her forties or fifties with HIV. This CDR3 is CASRPRGRQSQPQHF. The DNA of the CDR3 is TGTGCCAGTAGGCCCAGGGGGCGCCAGTCTCAGCCCCAGCATTTT.